These T cell receptor beta chains were read from a single sample in a study of CD8+CD57+ T cells in acquired aplastic anemia. TCRdb processed the reads anew with MiXCR; each CDR3 protein has one entry. The sample includes a few hundred thousand distinct CDR3 sequences, 56% of them seen just once. The source material was sorted CD4+, CD8+, or CD8+CD57+ T cells (not recorded which) from PBMCs. These receptors were collected from a human donor with severe aplastic anemia or a healthy control (not recorded which). The CDR3 runs from the conserved cysteine through the conserved F or W. A D gene is named only where the DNA matches it firmly. Clone size, where shown, is once, few, many, or a class for clones that have expanded.

J | size | V | length | D | CDR3 | DNA
TRBJ1-6 | once | TRBV20-1 | 14 | NA | CNASTALPTSPLHF | TGCAATGCTAGTACGGCCCTACCAACTTCACCCCTCCACTTT
TRBJ2-1 | once | TRBV2 | 14 | TRBD2 | CASSEVAGGLDQFF | TGTGCCAGCAGTGAGGTAGCGGGGGGGCTAGATCAGTTCTTC
TRBJ2-7 | few | TRBV19 | 14 | NA | CASSISDTTYEQYF | TGTGCCAGTAGTATTAGCGACACGACCTACGAGCAGTACTTC
TRBJ2-5 | NA | TRBV5-6 | 14 | TRBD1 | CASSFDRGQETQYF | TGTGCCAGCAGCTTCGACAGGGGCCAAGAGACCCAGTACTTC
TRBJ2-2 | few | TRBV20-1 | 13 | TRBD2 | CSARRGRDGELFF | TGCAGTGCTAGGCGCGGGAGAGACGGGGAGCTGTTTTTT
TRBJ2-7 | NA | TRBV20-1 | 15 | NA | CSARGGWSGDYEQYF | TGCAGTGCTAGAGGGGGGTGGTCGGGGGACTACGAGCAGTACTTC
TRBJ2-7 | NA | TRBV7-8 | 16 | NA | CASRKGKLDGAHEQYF | TGTGCCAGCAGAAAAGGGAAATTAGACGGGGCCCACGAGCAGTACTTC
TRBJ2-6 | many | TRBV20-1 | 16 | TRBD2 | CSAREGGNSGANVLTF | TGCAGTGCTAGAGAGGGGGGGAACTCTGGGGCCAACGTCCTGACTTTC
TRBJ2-7 | NA | TRBV7-6 | 15 | TRBD1 | CASSLDLRTGVEQYF | TGTGCCAGCAGCTTAGATCTCAGGACAGGCGTTGAGCAGTACTTC
TRBJ2-7 | many | TRBV9 | 14 | TRBD1 | CASSDRDRDDEQYF | TGTGCCAGCAGCGACCGGGACAGGGACGACGAGCAGTACTTC
TRBJ1-2 | NA | TRBV7-8 | 16 | NA | CASSPGAGSANYGYTF | TGTGCCAGCAGTCCAGGGGCTGGGAGCGCTAACTATGGCTACACCTTC
TRBJ2-7 | NA | TRBV7-8 | 14 | NA | CASSFTGDSYEQYF | TGTGCCAGCAGCTTTACAGGGGACTCTTACGAGCAGTACTTC
TRBJ2-1 | NA | TRBV6-4 | 13 | NA | CASSDSNEDEQFF | TGTGCCAGCAGTGACTCGAACGAGGATGAGCAGTTCTTC
TRBJ2-3 | NA | TRBV7-9 | 13 | NA | CASSLTITDTQYF | TGCGCCAGCAGCTTGACGATCACAGATACGCAGTATTTT
TRBJ2-7 | NA | TRBV6-1 | 13 | NA | CASSSDGAYEQYF | TGTGCCAGCAGTTCGGACGGAGCCTACGAGCAGTACTTC
TRBJ2-5 | many | TRBV9 | 14 | NA | CASSGGGEQETQYF | TGTGCCAGCAGCGGGGGGGGCGAGCAAGAGACCCAGTACTTC
TRBJ2-1 | many | TRBV5-1 | 13 | NA | CASSGVPESEQFF | TGCGCCAGCAGCGGGGTCCCAGAGAGTGAGCAGTTCTTC
TRBJ1-1 | many | TRBV6-1 | 13 | NA | CASDRQGTTEAFF | TGTGCCAGCGACAGGCAGGGAACGACTGAAGCTTTCTTT
TRBJ2-7 | many | TRBV29-1 | 14 | TRBD1 | CSAQIRDRVHEQYF | TGCAGCGCCCAAATCCGGGACAGGGTGCACGAGCAGTACTTC
TRBJ1-1 | many | TRBV20-1 | 16 | NA | CSASGLQVNFNTEAFF | TGCAGTGCTAGTGGGCTGCAGGTCAACTTCAACACTGAAGCTTTCTTT
TRBJ2-7 | NA | TRBV5-1 | 13 | NA | CASSSLTPYGQYF | TGTGCCAGCAGCTCTCTGACCCCCTACGGGCAGTACTTC
TRBJ2-3 | few | TRBV14 | 15 | NA | CATPGGGGAGDTQYF | TGTGCCACTCCCGGGGGAGGGGGGGCTGGAGATACGCAGTATTTT
TRBJ1-4 | NA | TRBV27 | 16 | NA | CASGTSVRGSNEKLFF | TGTGCCAGCGGTACGTCCGTGCGGGGGTCGAATGAAAAACTGTTTTTT
TRBJ1-2 | few | TRBV12-3/TRBV12-4 | 14 | NA | CASSGITGSYGYTF | TGTGCCAGCAGCGGAATTACAGGATCCTATGGCTACACCTTC
TRBJ1-5 | NA | TRBV12-3/TRBV12-4 | 15 | NA | CASSYAGVDNQPQHF | TGTGCCAGCAGTTATGCGGGGGTGGACAATCAGCCCCAGCATTTT
TRBJ2-1 | many | TRBV10-3 | 15 | NA | CAIRNWTVQGNEQFF | TGTGCCATCAGGAACTGGACAGTGCAAGGAAATGAGCAGTTCTTC
TRBJ1-2 | few | TRBV10-3 | 16 | NA | CAISVRPGKIFYGYTF | TGTGCCATCAGTGTCCGGCCAGGGAAGATTTTCTATGGCTACACCTTC
TRBJ1-1 | NA | TRBV6-5 | 13 | TRBD1 | CASGAGTGSEAFF | TGTGCCAGCGGAGCCGGGACAGGGAGTGAAGCTTTCTTT
TRBJ2-7 | NA | TRBV7-2 | 18 | TRBD2 | CASSPYGLAGGSSYEQYF | TGTGCCAGCAGCCCTTATGGACTAGCGGGAGGGAGCTCCTACGAGCAGTACTTC
TRBJ2-6 | NA | TRBV6-5 | 14 | NA | CASSNGGGANVLTF | TGTGCCAGCAGTAATGGTGGTGGGGCCAACGTCCTGACTTTC
TRBJ2-5 | many | TRBV28 | 13 | NA | CASSLPGLETQYF | TGTGCCAGCAGTTTACCGGGGTTGGAGACCCAGTACTTC
TRBJ2-1 | many | TRBV24-1 | 16 | TRBD2 | CATSDPGSGGPNEQFF | TGTGCCACCAGTGACCCAGGTAGCGGGGGGCCGAATGAGCAGTTCTTC
TRBJ1-2 | many | TRBV2 | 14 | NA | CASSEVQGGYGYTF | TGTGCCAGCAGTGAAGTACAGGGAGGGTATGGCTACACCTTC
TRBJ1-2 | many | TRBV5-8 | 12 | NA | CASSLGILGYTF | TGTGCCAGCAGCTTGGGCATTCTGGGCTACACCTTC
TRBJ2-5 | many | TRBV7-6 | 16 | TRBD2 | CASSLDSSGGSETQYF | TGTGCCAGCAGCTTAGATAGCAGCGGGGGATCAGAGACCCAGTACTTC
TRBJ1-1 | NA | TRBV2 | 13 | TRBD1 | CASRGGEDTEAFF | TGCGCCAGCAGGGGGGGAGAGGACACTGAAGCTTTCTTT
TRBJ2-5 | NA | TRBV7-9 | 14 | NA | CASSSGYSNQPQYF | TGTGCCAGCAGTTCAGGGTATAGCAATCAGCCCCAGTACTTC
TRBJ2-7 | NA | TRBV19 | 16 | TRBD1 | CASSIKGTGVTYEQYF | TGTGCCAGTAGTATAAAGGGAACAGGGGTAACCTACGAGCAGTACTTC
TRBJ2-1 | many | TRBV13 | 14 | TRBD2 | CASSFLAGVNEQFF | TGTGCCAGCAGCTTCCTAGCGGGGGTAAATGAGCAGTTCTTC
TRBJ1-6 | few | TRBV7-2 | 16 | NA | CASIRQVTGGDSPLHF | TGTGCCAGTATCCGGCAGGTTACGGGGGGAGATTCACCCCTCCACTTT
TRBJ2-1 | NA | TRBV5-1 | 15 | NA | CASSLYREKTNEQFF | TGCGCCAGCAGCTTGTATCGGGAGAAGACCAATGAGCAGTTCTTC
TRBJ2-5 | NA | TRBV29-1 | 16 | TRBD1 | CSVEADRATSQETQYF | TGCAGCGTTGAGGCCGACAGGGCGACCTCACAAGAGACCCAGTACTTC
TRBJ1-6 | NA | TRBV7-9 | 15 | NA | CASSLSGRGNSPLHF | TGTGCCAGCAGCTTATCGGGCAGGGGAAATTCACCCCTCCACTTT
TRBJ2-1 | NA | TRBV10-3 | 15 | NA | CAISFGGATYDEQFF | TGTGCCATCAGTTTCGGGGGCGCGACCTACGATGAGCAGTTCTTC
TRBJ2-7 | few | TRBV7-9 | 14 | TRBD1 | CASSELRDSYEQYF | TGTGCCAGCAGCGAACTCCGGGACAGCTACGAGCAGTACTTC
TRBJ2-1 | NA | TRBV7-8 | 15 | NA | CASSPKQGGYNEQFF | TGTGCCAGCAGCCCAAAGCAGGGGGGCTACAATGAGCAGTTCTTC